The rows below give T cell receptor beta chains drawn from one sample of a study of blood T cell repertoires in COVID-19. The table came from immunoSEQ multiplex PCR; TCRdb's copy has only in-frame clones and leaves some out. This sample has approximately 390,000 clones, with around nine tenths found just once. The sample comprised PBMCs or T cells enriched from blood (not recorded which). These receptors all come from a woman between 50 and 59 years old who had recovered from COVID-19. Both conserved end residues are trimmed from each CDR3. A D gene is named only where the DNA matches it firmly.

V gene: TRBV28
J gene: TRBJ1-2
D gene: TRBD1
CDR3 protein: ASGSPGTGGHGYT

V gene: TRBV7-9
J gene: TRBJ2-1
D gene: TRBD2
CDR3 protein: ASSLGVLAGGSLYNEQF

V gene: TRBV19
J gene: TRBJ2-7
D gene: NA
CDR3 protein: ASSTGRGYEQY

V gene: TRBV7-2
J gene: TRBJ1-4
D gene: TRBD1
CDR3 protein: ASSYRTGNEKLF

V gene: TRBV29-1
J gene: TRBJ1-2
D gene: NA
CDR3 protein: SVEEVRKNYGYT

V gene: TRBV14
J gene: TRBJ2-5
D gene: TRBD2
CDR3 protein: ASSQRSGTSGQETQY

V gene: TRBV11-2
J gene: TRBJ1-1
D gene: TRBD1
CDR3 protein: ASSWGQGVNTEAF

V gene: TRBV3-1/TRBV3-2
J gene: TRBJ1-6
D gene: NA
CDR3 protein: ASSPHNAGSPLH

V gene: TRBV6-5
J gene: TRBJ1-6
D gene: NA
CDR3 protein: ASSDSRGDSPLH

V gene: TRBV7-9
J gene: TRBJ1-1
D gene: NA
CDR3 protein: ASSGSDRMNTEAF

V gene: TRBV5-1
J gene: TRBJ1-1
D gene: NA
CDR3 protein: ASSSKREPMNTEAF

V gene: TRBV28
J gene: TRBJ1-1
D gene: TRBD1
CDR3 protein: ASSPPHRGLPTEAF

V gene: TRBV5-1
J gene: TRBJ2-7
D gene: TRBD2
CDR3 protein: ASSPLGGRTYEQY

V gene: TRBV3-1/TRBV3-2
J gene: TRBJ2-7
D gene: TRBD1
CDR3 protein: ASSQEVGGDRGSYEQY

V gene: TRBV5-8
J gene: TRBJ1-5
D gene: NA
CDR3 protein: ASSLRADYSNQPQH

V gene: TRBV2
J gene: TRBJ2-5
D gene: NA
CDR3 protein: ASRPRPGWQETQY

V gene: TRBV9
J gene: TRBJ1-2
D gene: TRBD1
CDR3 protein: ASSAGDRGIDYGYT

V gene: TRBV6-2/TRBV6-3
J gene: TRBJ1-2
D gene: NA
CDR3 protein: ASSYSKGQVNGYT

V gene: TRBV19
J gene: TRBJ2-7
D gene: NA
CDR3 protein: ASSIDRGSYEQY

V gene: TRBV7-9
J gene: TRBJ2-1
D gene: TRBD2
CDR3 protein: ASSPLTSGGYNEQF

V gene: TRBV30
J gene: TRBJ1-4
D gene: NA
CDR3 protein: AWSVGDTTNEKLF

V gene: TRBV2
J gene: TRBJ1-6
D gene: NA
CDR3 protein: ASRELTLH

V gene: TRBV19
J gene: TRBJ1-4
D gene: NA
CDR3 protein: ASSRTTKGEKLF

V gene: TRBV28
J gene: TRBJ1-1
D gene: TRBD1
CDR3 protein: ASSTPTGIWTEAF

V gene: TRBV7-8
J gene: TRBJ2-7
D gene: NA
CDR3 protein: ASSPNIAAYEQY

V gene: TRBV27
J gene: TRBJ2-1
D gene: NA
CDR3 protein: ARTIEVTYNEQF

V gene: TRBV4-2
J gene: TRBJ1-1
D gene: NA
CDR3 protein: ASSQVIGGAAEAF

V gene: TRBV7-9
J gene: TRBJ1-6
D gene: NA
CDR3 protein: ASGGAGSPLH

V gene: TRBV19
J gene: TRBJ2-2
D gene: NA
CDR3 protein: ASSIDRSGGELF

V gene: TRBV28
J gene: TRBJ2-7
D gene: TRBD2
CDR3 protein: ASSLGGSESYEQY

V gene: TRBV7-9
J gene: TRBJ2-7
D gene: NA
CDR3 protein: ASSPPRGTAYEQY

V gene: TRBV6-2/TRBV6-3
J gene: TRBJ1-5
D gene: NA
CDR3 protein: ASSYVVWPQH

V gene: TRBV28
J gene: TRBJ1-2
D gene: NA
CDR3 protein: ASSLAGRGNYGYT

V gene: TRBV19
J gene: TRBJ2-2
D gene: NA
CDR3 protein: ASRGQRGTGELF

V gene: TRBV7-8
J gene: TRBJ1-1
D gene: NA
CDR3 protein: ASSLGLVFTEAF

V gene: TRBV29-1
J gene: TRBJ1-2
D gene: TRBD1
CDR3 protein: SATQGDYGYT

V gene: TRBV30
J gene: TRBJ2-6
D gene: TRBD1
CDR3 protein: AWSVRRTGVTGANVLT

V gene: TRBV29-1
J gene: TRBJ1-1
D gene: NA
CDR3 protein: SVVGGGTEAF

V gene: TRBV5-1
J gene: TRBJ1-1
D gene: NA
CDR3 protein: ASSFANQDTEAF

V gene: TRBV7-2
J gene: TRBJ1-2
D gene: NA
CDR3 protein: ASSNRDNLYGYT

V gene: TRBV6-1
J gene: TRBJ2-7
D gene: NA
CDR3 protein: ASSGGSHEQY

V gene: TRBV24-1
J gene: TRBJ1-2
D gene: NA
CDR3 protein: ATSAPIGGYT

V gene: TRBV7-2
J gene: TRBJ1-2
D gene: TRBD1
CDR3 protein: ASSPGTGFPGGYT

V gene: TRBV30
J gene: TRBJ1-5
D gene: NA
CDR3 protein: AWSPGGGNQPQH

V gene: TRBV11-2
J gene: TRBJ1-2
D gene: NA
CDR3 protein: ASSPGVLADGYT

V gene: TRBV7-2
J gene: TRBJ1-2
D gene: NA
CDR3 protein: ASSLAERGGYT

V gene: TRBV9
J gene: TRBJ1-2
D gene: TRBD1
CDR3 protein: ASSVVGGVGPGYT

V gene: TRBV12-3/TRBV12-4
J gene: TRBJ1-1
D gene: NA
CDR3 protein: ASSLRSTGWAF

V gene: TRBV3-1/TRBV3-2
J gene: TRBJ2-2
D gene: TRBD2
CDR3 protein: ASSQASSGGRVTGELF

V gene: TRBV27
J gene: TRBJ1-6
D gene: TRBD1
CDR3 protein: ASSPLGGQGNSPLH

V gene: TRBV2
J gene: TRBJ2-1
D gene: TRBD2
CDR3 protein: ASSATSGNEQF

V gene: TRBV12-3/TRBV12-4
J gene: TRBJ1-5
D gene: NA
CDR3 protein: ASSGGHMGPQH